The T cell receptor (beta chain) described here comes from a study of cytomegalovirus exposure and HLA in healthy donors. Looking at the study overall: The study's early data release held some 85 million unique TCRs from HLA-typed donors. In terms of ancestry, the Caucasian-associated cluster contained around four fifths of the approximately 400 genotyped donors. The study, taken as a whole, reports: Later work showed greater clonal expansion in HLA-associated TCR beta chains than in equally common others. Later analysis suggested links between common viral pathogens and several top significant clusters.

This CDR3 has 17 residues. The ends were cut back, 3 bases at V and 2 bases at J, with 18 bases in the middle. Germline CDR1 reads LNHDA; CDR2 reads SQIVND (reference sequence). The PCR made use of 60 Vbeta and 13 Jbeta primers. Sequencing used immunoSEQ multiplex PCR; TCRdb keeps in-frame clones, though not all of them. This repertoire shows roughly 160,000 clones, roughly 85% found once; its top ten account for 2.5% to 3%. For this clone: The target antigen is unknown.

The V gene is TRBV19, the J gene TRBJ2-3, with D perhaps TRBD2 (6 bases). Sequenced input: PBMCs. This sequence originates from a man aged 25-40 years in good health and CMV-seropositive. CDR3 sequence: CASSIPRGWGFTDTQYF. In DNA form, the CDR3 reads TGTGCCAGTAGTATCCCGCGGGGATGGGGCTTCACAGATACGCAGTATTTT.